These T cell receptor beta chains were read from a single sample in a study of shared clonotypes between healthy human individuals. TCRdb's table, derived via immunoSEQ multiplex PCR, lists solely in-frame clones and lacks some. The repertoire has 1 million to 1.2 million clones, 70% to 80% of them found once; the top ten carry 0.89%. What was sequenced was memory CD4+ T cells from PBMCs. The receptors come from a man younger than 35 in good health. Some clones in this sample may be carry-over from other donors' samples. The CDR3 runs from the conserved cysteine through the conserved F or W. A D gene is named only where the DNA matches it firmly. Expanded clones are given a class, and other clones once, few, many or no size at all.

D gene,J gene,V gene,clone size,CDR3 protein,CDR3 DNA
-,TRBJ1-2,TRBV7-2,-,CASSRDSYGYTF,TGTGCCAGCAGCCGTGACAGCTATGGCTACACCTTC
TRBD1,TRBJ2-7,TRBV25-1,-,CASSEWDRASSEQYF,TGTGCCAGCAGTGAATGGGACAGGGCATCGAGCGAGCAGTACTTC
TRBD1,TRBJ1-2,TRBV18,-,CASSPRGQGGYTF,TGTGCCAGCTCACCAAGGGGACAGGGTGGCTACACCTTC
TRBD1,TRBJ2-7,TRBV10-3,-,CAIRSGGQRMGEQYF,TGTGCCATCAGGAGTGGGGGACAGCGAATGGGCGAGCAGTACTTC
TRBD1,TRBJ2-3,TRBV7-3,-,CASSSRTGASTDTQYF,TGTGCCAGCAGCTCCCGGACAGGGGCTAGCACAGATACGCAGTATTTT
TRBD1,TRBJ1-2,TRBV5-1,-,CASSLGDRGQGNGYTF,TGCGCCAGCAGCTTGGGTGACAGGGGGCAGGGAAATGGCTACACCTTC
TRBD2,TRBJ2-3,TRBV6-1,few,CATSVGGAQDTQYF,TGTGCCACCTCCGTCGGGGGGGCGCAGGATACGCAGTATTTT
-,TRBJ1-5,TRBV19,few,CASETGGGDQPQHF,TGTGCCAGTGAGACGGGGGGGGGCGATCAGCCCCAGCATTTT
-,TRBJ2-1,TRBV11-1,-,CASSLISSVAYNEQFF,TGTGCCAGCAGCTTAATTTCTAGCGTCGCCTACAATGAGCAGTTCTTC
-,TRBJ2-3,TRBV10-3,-,CAISESGGAPNTQYF,TGTGCCATCAGTGAGTCCGGAGGGGCACCCAATACGCAGTATTTT
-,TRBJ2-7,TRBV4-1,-,CASSQDIRQGGDYEQYF,TGCGCCAGCAGCCAAGATATACGGCAGGGGGGTGACTACGAGCAGTACTTC
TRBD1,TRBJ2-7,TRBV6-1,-,CASSESPQGVSYEQYF,TGTGCCAGCAGTGAATCCCCACAGGGGGTATCCTACGAGCAGTACTTC
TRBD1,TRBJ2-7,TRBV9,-,CASSVPGQGSYEQYF,TGTGCCAGCAGCGTCCCGGGACAGGGATCCTACGAGCAGTACTTC
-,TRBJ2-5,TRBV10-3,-,CAISDGSQETQYF,TGTGCCATCAGTGACGGATCCCAAGAGACCCAGTACTTC
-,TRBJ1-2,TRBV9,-,CASSAGDINYGYTF,TGTGCCAGCAGCGCAGGGGACATCAACTATGGCTACACCTTC
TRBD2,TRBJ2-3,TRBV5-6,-,CASSTRTSGSMSNTQYF,TGTGCCAGCAGCACGAGGACTAGCGGGAGTATGTCGAATACGCAGTATTTT
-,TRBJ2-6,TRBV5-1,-,CASSHREGFGANVLTF,TGCGCCAGCAGCCACAGGGAGGGTTTTGGGGCCAACGTCCTGACTTTC
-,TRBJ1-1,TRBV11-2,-,CASSLGDRSYRPEAFF,TGTGCCAGCAGCTTAGGAGACAGGAGCTACCGGCCTGAAGCTTTCTTT
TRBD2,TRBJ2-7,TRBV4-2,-,CASSQDWTSGLVEQYF,TGTGCCAGCAGCCAAGATTGGACTAGCGGACTGGTCGAGCAGTACTTC
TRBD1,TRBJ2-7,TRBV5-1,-,CASSFSSGTDEQYF,TGCGCCAGCAGCTTCTCAAGTGGGACAGACGAGCAGTACTTC
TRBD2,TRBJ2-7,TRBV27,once,CASSRGLAGGPGEQYF,TGTGCCAGCAGTCGAGGACTAGCGGGAGGGCCCGGCGAGCAGTACTTC
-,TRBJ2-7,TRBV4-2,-,CASSQDRAVAYEQYF,TGTGCCAGCAGCCAAGATCGCGCGGTTGCCTACGAGCAGTACTTC
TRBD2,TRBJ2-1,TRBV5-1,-,CASSLGVAGVWNEQFF,TGCGCCAGCAGCTTGGGGGTAGCGGGAGTCTGGAATGAGCAGTTCTTC
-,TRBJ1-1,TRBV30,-,CAWRRTQNTEAFF,TGTGCCTGGAGACGTACCCAGAACACTGAAGCTTTCTTT
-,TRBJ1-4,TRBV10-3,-,CAISESMAGSLFF,TGTGCCATCAGTGAGTCGATGGCCGGGTCACTGTTTTTT
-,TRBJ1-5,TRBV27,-,CASSGASNRQPQHF,TGTGCCAGCTCCGGGGCTAGCAACCGACAGCCCCAGCATTTT
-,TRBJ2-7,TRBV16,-,CASSHQGSSYEQYF,TGTGCCAGCAGCCATCAGGGGAGCTCCTACGAGCAGTACTTC
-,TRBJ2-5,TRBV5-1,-,CASSLVSSKETQYF,TGCGCCAGCAGCTTGGTTTCGTCTAAAGAGACCCAGTACTTC
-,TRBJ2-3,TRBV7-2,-,CASSLGVYNTDTQYF,TGTGCCAGCAGCTTAGGAGTTTACAACACAGATACGCAGTATTTT
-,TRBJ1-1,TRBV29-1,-,CSVEDWGQNTEAFF,TGCAGCGTTGAAGATTGGGGGCAGAACACTGAAGCTTTCTTT